This record concerns one T cell receptor (beta chain) sequence. What it binds is unknown. A much larger clone differs from this one at a single base, so this may be a read error. This sample is drawn from a study of tumor-infiltrating lymphocytes in primary liver carcinoma. Whole-study findings and limits: Pairs of tumor regions overlapped more than tumor-adjacent and tumor-blood pairs did.

Alongside blood RNA obtained from unsorted whole blood, germline DNA was also extracted. Production of TCR beta cDNA used around 500 ng total RNA together with a constant-region primer. A slightly modified ARM-PCR protocol with three nested multiplex PCR rounds produced these TCR beta libraries. PCR rounds one and two used TRBV1-TRBV30 forward primers with a C-beta reverse primer for about 9 cycles each. TCRdb processed the multiplex PCR reads anew with MiXCR; each CDR3 protein has one entry. The sample holds over 250,000 distinct CDR3 sequences; around 50% are singletons and the top ten take about a sixth. Germline V gene lookup returns CDR1 SQVTM and CDR2 ANQGSEA. The CDR3 is 13 amino acids.

The receptor was isolated from a young woman with primary liver carcinoma and hepatitis B virus infection. Specimen: peripheral blood. The genes are TRBV29-1 and TRBJ2-7; D is unresolved. DNA for the CDR3: TGCAGCGTTGGGCGTAGTCCCCCCTATGAGCAGTACTTC. Its protein is CSVGRSPPYEQYF.